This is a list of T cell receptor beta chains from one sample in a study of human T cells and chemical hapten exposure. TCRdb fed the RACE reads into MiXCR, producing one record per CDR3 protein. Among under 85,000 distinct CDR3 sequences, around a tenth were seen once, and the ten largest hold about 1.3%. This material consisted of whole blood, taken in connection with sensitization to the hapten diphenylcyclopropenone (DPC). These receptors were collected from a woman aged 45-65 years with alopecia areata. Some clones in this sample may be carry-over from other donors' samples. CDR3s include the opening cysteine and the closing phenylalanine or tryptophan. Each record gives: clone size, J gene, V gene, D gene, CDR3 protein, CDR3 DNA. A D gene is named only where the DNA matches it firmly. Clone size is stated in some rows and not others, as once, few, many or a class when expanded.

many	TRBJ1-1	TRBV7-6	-	CASSLGPSGAMNTEAFF	TGTGCCAGCAGCTTAGGGCCCTCAGGGGCCATGAACACTGAAGCTTTCTTT
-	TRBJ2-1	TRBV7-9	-	CASSLIRTNNEQFF	TGTGCCAGCAGCTTAATACGGACAAACAATGAGCAGTTCTTC
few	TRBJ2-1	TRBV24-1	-	CASGQLYNEQFF	TGTGCCAGCGGACAGCTCTACAATGAGCAGTTCTTC
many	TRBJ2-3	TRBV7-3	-	CASSRRDLSTDTQYF	TGTGCCAGCAGCCGCCGGGATCTCTCCACAGATACGCAGTATTTT
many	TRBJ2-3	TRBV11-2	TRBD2	CASSASSGPTDTQYF	TGTGCCAGCAGCGCCTCTAGCGGACCCACAGATACGCAGTATTTT
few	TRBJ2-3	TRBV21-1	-	CASSKERDGRGPDTQYF	TGTGCCAGCAGCAAGGAACGCGATGGTAGGGGCCCAGATACGCAGTATTTT
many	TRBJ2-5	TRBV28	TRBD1	CAGAGQGPPRLETQYF	TGTGCCGGGGCGGGACAGGGGCCACCGCGGCTTGAGACCCAGTACTTC
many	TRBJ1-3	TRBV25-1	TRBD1	CASSVTGGTSGNTIYF	TGTGCCAGCAGTGTGACAGGGGGGACCTCTGGAAACACCATATATTTT
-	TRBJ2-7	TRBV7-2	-	CASSLTGYYEQYF	TGTGCCAGCAGCTTAACAGGGTATTACGAGCAGTACTTC
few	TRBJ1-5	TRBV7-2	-	CASSPRESHQPQHF	TGTGCCAGCAGCCCCCGGGAGAGTCATCAGCCCCAGCATTTT
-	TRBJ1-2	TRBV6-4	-	CATSWGNGYTF	TGTGCCACCAGCTGGGGAAATGGCTACACCTTC
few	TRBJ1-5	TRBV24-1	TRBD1	CATSRGDQPQHF	TGTGCCACCAGCAGGGGGGATCAGCCCCAGCATTTT
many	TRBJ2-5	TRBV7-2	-	CASEGRETQYF	TGTGCCAGCGAGGGACGAGAGACCCAGTACTTC
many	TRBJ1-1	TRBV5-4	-	CASSFGVTGTNTEAFF	TGTGCCAGCAGCTTTGGGGTAACAGGGACGAACACTGAAGCTTTCTTT
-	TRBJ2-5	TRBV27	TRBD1	CASDRVQETQYF	TGTGCCAGTGACAGGGTCCAAGAGACCCAGTACTTC
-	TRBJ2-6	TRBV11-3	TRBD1	CASSSPGQWSGANVLTF	TGTGCCAGCAGCTCTCCGGGACAGTGGTCTGGGGCCAACGTCCTGACTTTC
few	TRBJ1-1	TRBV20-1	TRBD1	CSARSQGAGGAFF	TGCAGTGCTAGATCTCAGGGGGCTGGGGGAGCTTTCTTT
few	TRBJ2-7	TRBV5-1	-	CASSRLDGPLREQYF	TGCGCCAGCAGCCGACTTGACGGGCCCCTCAGAGAGCAGTACTTC
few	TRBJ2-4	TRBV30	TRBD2	CAWSPTGTSGRRAKNIQYF	TGTGCCTGGAGTCCAACAGGGACTAGCGGGAGGCGGGCCAAAAACATTCAGTACTTC
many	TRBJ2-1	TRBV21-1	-	CASSLPGQRGGVYNEQFF	TGTGCCAGCTCCTTACCCGGACAGCGCGGAGGTGTTTACAATGAGCAGTTCTTC
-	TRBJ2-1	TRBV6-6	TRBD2	CASSYPGRSEQFF	TGTGCCAGCAGTTACCCCGGGAGGTCCGAGCAGTTCTTC
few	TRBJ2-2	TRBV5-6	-	CASSMGPWENGELFF	TGTGCCAGCAGCATGGGACCGTGGGAGAACGGGGAGCTGTTTTTT
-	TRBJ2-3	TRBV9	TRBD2	CASSLLAGVDTQYF	TGTGCCAGCAGTCTACTAGCGGGAGTGGATACGCAGTATTTT
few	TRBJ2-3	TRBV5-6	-	CASSLGRLNTQYF	TGTGCCAGCAGCTTGGGCCGGTTGAATACGCAGTATTTT
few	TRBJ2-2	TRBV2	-	CASRDRRGSTGELFF	TGTGCCAGCAGGGACAGAAGGGGAAGCACCGGGGAGCTGTTTTTT
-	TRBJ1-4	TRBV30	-	CAWNMNEKLFF	TGTGCCTGGAACATGAATGAAAAACTGTTTTTT
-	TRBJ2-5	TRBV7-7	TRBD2	CASSSLAGESETQYF	TGTGCTAGCAGTTCGCTGGCGGGAGAGAGTGAGACCCAGTACTTC
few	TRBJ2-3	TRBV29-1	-	CSVEAGTDTQYF	TGCAGCGTTGAGGCGGGGACAGATACGCAGTATTTT